This TCR beta chain was identified in a study of control samples from healthy donors and cancer patients. The V end lost 0 bases, the J end lost 11 bases, and 8 bases lay between the germline ends. Germline CDR1 LNHDA, CDR2 SQIVND (reference sequence). The CDR3 is 12 residues long. Clones were sequenced by immunoSEQ multiplex PCR, and TCRdb holds only the in-frame ones, with some missing. The table shows over 150,000 clones, with about 90% occurring only once. The rearrangement uses TRBV19 and TRBJ2-1; TRBD2 might be the D (6 bases). The clonotype was recovered from a woman aged 45 to 65 in good health. The sequencing input was blood. In DNA, the CDR3 is TGTGCCAGTAGTATAGACCGCGGGAAGCAGTTCTTC. Its translation is CASSIDRGKQFF.